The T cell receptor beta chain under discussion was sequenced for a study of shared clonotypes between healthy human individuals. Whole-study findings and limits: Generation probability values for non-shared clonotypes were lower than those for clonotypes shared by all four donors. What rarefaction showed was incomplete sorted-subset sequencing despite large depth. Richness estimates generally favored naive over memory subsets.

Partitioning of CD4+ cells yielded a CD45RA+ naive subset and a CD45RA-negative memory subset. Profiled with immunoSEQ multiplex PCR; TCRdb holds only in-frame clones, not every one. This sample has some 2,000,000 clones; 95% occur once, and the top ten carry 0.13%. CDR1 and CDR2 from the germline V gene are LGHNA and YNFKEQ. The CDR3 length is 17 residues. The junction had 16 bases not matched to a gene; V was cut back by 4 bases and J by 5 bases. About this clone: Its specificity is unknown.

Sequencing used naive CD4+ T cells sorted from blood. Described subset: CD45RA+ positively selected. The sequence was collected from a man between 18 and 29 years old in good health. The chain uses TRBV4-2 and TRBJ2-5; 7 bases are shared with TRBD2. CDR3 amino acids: CASSPEGLAVLRETQYF. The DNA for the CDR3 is TGTGCCAGCAGCCCGGAGGGGCTAGCGGTCCTTCGGGAGACCCAGTACTTC.